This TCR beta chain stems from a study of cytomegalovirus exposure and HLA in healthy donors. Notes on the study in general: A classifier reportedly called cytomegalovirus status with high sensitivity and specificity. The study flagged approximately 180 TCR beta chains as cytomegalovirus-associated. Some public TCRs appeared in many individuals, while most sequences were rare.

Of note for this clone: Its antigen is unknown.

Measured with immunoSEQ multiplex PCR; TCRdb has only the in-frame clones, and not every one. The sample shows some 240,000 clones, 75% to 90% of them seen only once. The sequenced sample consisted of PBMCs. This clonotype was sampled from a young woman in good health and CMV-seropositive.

This CDR3 is CASSYTVYEQYF. The CDR3 DNA follows: TGTGCCAGCAGTTACACGGTCTACGAGCAGTACTTC. The V gene is TRBV6-6, the J gene TRBJ2-7; D is undetermined. CDR3 length: 12 residues. The V gene lost 2 bases and the J gene lost 3 bases, with 5 bases spanning the gap. Germline CDR1 reads MNHNY; CDR2 reads SVGAGI (reference sequence).